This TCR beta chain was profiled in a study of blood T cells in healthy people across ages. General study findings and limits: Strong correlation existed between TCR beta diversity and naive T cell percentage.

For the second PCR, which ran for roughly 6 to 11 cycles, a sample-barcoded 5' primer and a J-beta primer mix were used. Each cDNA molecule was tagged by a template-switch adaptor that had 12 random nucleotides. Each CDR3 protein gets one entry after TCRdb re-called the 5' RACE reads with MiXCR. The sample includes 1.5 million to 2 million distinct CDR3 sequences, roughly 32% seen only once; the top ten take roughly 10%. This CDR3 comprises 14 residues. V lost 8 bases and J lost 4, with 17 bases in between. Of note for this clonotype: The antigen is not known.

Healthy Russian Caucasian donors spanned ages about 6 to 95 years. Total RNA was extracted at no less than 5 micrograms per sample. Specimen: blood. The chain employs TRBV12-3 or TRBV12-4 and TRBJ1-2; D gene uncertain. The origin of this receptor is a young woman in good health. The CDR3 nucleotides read TGTGCCAGCTCCGTAGACGCTCTGGGCTATGGCTACACCTTC. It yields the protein CASSVDALGYGYTF.